These 16 T cell receptor beta chains share one sample of origin, sequenced in a study of Tregs in tolerant kidney transplant recipients (dated 2019 in TCRdb). The library was prepared using the immunoSEQ multiplex PCR assay. As stored in TCRdb, this immuneACCESS dataset retains in-frame rearrangements with V and J assigned. A fraction of the clones does not appear; measured against another copy, unresolved V genes explain less than half of the discrepancy, and the remainder lacks a known reason. The sample records more than 95,000 clones, around 94% of which are singletons. Clones ranked in the top ten supply approximately 0.59% of the sample. Sequenced material: CD4+ T cells from blood. The receptors come from a human donor in good health.

The chain couples TRBV5-1 to TRBJ2-3; 9 nucleotides line up with TRBD2. The CDR3 sequence is 14 residues long. Germline V gene data show CDR1 as SGHRS and CDR2 as YFSETQ. With V trimmed by 2 bases and J by 5 bases, 3 bases remained unmatched. The CDR3 loop reads CASSLAGGGDTQYF. CDR3 coding DNA: TGCGCCAGCAGCTTAGCGGGAGGAGGAGATACGCAGTATTTT.

This chain links TRBV6-5 with TRBJ1-2; 8 bases align to TRBD1. In germline, CDR1 is MNHEY, CDR2 SVGAGI. The CDR3 is 14 residues long. V shed 6 bases and J 2 bases; nucleotides not matched to a gene: 5. The CDR3 DNA reads TGTGCCAGCAGAACAGGGGGGGGCAACTATGGCTACACCTTC. Encoded protein: CASRTGGGNYGYTF.

The gene calls are TRBV5-1 and TRBJ1-1, with 9 bases matching TRBD1. V lost 3 bases and J lost 1; bases outside the gene matches: 10. The CDR3 loop spans 17 amino acids. Germline CDR1 reads SGHRS; CDR2 reads YFSETQ. This CDR3 reads CASSWAATGGANTEAFF. The CDR3 DNA sequence: TGCGCCAGCAGCTGGGCCGCCACAGGGGGCGCGAACACTGAAGCTTTCTTT.

J is TRBJ2-7 and V is TRBV18; D gene ambiguous. This CDR3 contains 13 residues. Trimming stripped 2 bases from V and 6 bases from J, with 11 bases between. CDR1 KGHSH and CDR2 LQKENI come from the germline V gene. CDR3 nucleotide sequence: TGTGCCAGCTCACCAAATAGACGGGTCGAGCAGTACTTC. It specifies CASSPNRRVEQYF.

This sequence joins TRBV29-1 and TRBJ1-2; TRBD1 matches at 8 bases. This CDR3 region has 12 residues. CDR1 is SQVTM and CDR2 is ANQGSEA in the germline V gene. As DNA, the CDR3 is TGCAGAGCACTCGGGACAGGCTATGGCTACACCTTC. Protein: CRALGTGYGYTF.

This chain connects TRBV10-3 to TRBJ2-3; the match to TRBD2 covers 12 bases. The CDR3 covers 16 residues. The junction had 0 bases not matched to a gene; V was cut back by 2 bases and J by 0 bases. The V gene's germline CDR1 is ENHRY and CDR2 SYGVKD. In nucleotides, the CDR3 is TGTGCCATCAGTGAGGGACTAGCGGGGAGCACAGATACGCAGTATTTT. Amino acid sequence: CAISEGLAGSTDTQYF.

The count of this clone is one. The chain joins TRBV2 to TRBJ2-7; D is unclear. V was cut by 4 bases and J by 0 bases, with 10 bases left in between. The CDR3 contains 14 residues. In germline, CDR1 is SNHLY, CDR2 FYNNEI. The CDR3 protein is CASSGVKPSYEQYF. CDR3 sequence (DNA): TGTGCCAGCAGTGGGGTAAAGCCCTCCTACGAGCAGTACTTC.

The genes are TRBV27 and TRBJ2-5, with 12 positions matching TRBD2. Trimming removed 5 bases from V and 2 bases from J; junction bases left unmatched: 9. CDR3 length: 17 amino acids. Germline assignment: CDR1 MNHEY and CDR2 SMNVEV (reference sequence). CDR3 DNA: TGTGCCAGCAGTAGGCCTAGCGGGAGGGGTCGGCAAGAGACCCAGTACTTC. Translation: CASSRPSGRGRQETQYF.

The V and J genes are TRBV9 and TRBJ2-3; D is possibly TRBD1 or TRBD2 (6 bases each). Trimming pared 7 bases from V and 4 bases from J, leaving 16 bases between. This CDR3 spans 14 amino acids. CDR1 SGDLS and CDR2 YYNGEE come from the germline V gene. CDR3 nucleotides: TGTGCCAGCTCCCTAAGAGGGGGGTCAGATACGCAGTATTTT. This translates into CASSLRGGSDTQYF.

V and J are TRBV5-8 and TRBJ2-5, with D perhaps matching TRBD2 (6 bases). Germline CDR1 reads SGHTS; CDR2 reads YDEGEE. The germline V and J ends were trimmed by 4 bases and 2 bases, with 15 bases remaining between them. This CDR3 comprises 15 residues. CDR3 DNA sequence: TGTGCCAGCAGCCATGGGCGGGGCGGTCAAGAGACCCAGTACTTC. It codes for CASSHGRGGQETQYF.

This sequence joins TRBV5-1 and TRBJ1-5; 10 bases are a match to TRBD1. The CDR3 covers 15 residues. With V trimmed by 3 bases and J by 3 bases, 3 bases remained unmatched. Germline CDR1 reads SGHRS; CDR2 reads YFSETQ. CDR3 loop: CASSSTGGNNQPQHF. As DNA, the CDR3 is TGCGCCAGCAGCTCGACAGGGGGCAACAATCAGCCCCAGCATTTT. Filled out from reference TRBV5-1 and TRBJ1-5, the complete variable domain reads KAGVTQTPRYLIKTRGQQVTLSCSPISGHRSVSWYQQTPGQGLQFLFEYFSETQRNKGNFPGRFSGRQFSNSRSEMNVSTLELGDSALYLCASSSTGGNNQPQHFGDGTRLSIL.

This clone was seen a single time. The rearrangement links TRBV6-6 to TRBJ1-2; TRBD1 aligns across 10 bases. Per germline, CDR1 MNHNY and CDR2 SVGAGI (reference sequence). The CDR3 has 15 residues. The ends lost 2 bases at V and 3 bases at J; junction bases unmatched: 3. In DNA, the CDR3 is TGTGCCAGCAGTTACACCGGACAGGGGGACTATGGCTACACCTTC. Translated: CASSYTGQGDYGYTF.

In this sample, this clone turned up once. J is TRBJ2-3 and V is TRBV7-9; the D gene is possibly TRBD2 (5 bases). In germline, CDR1 is SEHNR, CDR2 FQNEAQ (reference sequence). V was clipped by 2 bases and J by 4 bases, with 19 bases between them. The CDR3 covers 17 residues. CDR3 in amino acids: CASSLPEPWEMSDTQYF. The CDR3 region has the DNA TGTGCCAGCAGCTTACCTGAACCGTGGGAGATGTCAGATACGCAGTATTTT.

The chain carries TRBV7-2 and TRBJ2-5; D remains ambiguous. Germline loops: CDR1 SGHTA, CDR2 FQGNSA. This CDR3 has 12 residues. Trimming cost V 2 bases and J 4 bases, with 5 bases left between them. CDR3 residues: CASSLWGETQYF. The CDR3 DNA reads as TGTGCCAGCAGCTTATGGGGAGAGACCCAGTACTTC.

The chain has TRBV10-1 and TRBJ1-1, with D unclear. This CDR3 has 12 residues. The V gene lost 5 bases and the J gene lost 11 bases, with 15 bases spanning the gap. Per the germline V gene, CDR1 is WNHNN and CDR2 is SYGVQD (reference sequence). The CDR3 nucleotides are TGCGCCAGCAGTAATCCCGGGTTCCCGGCTTTCTTT. Translation: CASSNPGFPAFF.

V usage is TRBV11-3 and J usage is TRBJ2-2, with D maybe TRBD2 (6 bases). CDR1 SGHNT and CDR2 YENEEA come from the germline V gene. This CDR3 has 19 amino acids. V lost 2 bases, J lost 0 bases, and 19 bases lay in between. CDR3 region: CASSLTVTLANANTGELFF. The CDR3 region has the DNA TGTGCCAGCAGCTTAACTGTGACTCTAGCGAACGCGAACACCGGGGAGCTGTTTTTT.